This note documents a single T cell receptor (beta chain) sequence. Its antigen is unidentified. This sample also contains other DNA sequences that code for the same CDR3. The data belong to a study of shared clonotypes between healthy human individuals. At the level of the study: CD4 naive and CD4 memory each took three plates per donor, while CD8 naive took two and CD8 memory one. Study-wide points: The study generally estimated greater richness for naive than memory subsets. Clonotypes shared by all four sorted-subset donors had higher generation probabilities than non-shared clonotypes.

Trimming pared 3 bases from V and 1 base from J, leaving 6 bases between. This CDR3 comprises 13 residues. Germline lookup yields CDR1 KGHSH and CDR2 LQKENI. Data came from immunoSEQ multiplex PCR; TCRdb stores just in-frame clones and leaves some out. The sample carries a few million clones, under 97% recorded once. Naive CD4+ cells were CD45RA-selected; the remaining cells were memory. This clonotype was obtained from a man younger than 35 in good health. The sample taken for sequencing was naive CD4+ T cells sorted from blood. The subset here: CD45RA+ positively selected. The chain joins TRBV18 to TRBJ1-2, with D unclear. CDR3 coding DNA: TGTGCCAGCTCACCCCAGAGTAACTATGGCTACACCTTC. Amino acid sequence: CASSPQSNYGYTF.